The T cell receptor (beta chain) under discussion was sequenced for a study of vaccination and CD4 T cells after COVID-19. Study as a whole: Controls had a CEFX pool, an HIV-1 Nef pool, or no peptide added.

This CDR3 contains 14 residues. V lost 3 bases and J 3 bases, leaving 9 bases between the germline ends. Germline assignment: CDR1 SGHTA and CDR2 FQGNSA. This clonotype has a handful of counts. Its cognate antigen is unknown. The study sequenced cultured CD4+ T cell DNA using the Oncomine TCR Beta short-read assay. TCRdb passed the PCR reads through MiXCR, listing each CDR3 protein once. The repertoire includes roughly 15,000 distinct CDR3 sequences, more than 45% of them detected once, and around 18% sits in the top ten. Whole-study findings and limits: Researchers report that a median about 90% of reactive clones in convalescent patients surfaced only post-vaccination.

The time point denotes: late sampling 161 to 241 days after vaccination in a few convalescent patients. Treatment: 10-day PBMC culture with coronavirus spike peptide pools or control peptides (ViraFEST assay). Sequenced here: CD4+ T cells from blood, cultured in vitro, sampled about 7 months after SARS-CoV-2 vaccination. The chain joins TRBV7-2 to TRBJ2-1, with D possibly matching TRBD2 (6 bases). The origin of this receptor is a human donor who had recovered from COVID-19. This CDR3 reads CASSFAGFYNEQFF. CDR3 nucleotide sequence: TGTGCCAGCAGCTTTGCGGGATTCTACAATGAGCAGTTCTTC.